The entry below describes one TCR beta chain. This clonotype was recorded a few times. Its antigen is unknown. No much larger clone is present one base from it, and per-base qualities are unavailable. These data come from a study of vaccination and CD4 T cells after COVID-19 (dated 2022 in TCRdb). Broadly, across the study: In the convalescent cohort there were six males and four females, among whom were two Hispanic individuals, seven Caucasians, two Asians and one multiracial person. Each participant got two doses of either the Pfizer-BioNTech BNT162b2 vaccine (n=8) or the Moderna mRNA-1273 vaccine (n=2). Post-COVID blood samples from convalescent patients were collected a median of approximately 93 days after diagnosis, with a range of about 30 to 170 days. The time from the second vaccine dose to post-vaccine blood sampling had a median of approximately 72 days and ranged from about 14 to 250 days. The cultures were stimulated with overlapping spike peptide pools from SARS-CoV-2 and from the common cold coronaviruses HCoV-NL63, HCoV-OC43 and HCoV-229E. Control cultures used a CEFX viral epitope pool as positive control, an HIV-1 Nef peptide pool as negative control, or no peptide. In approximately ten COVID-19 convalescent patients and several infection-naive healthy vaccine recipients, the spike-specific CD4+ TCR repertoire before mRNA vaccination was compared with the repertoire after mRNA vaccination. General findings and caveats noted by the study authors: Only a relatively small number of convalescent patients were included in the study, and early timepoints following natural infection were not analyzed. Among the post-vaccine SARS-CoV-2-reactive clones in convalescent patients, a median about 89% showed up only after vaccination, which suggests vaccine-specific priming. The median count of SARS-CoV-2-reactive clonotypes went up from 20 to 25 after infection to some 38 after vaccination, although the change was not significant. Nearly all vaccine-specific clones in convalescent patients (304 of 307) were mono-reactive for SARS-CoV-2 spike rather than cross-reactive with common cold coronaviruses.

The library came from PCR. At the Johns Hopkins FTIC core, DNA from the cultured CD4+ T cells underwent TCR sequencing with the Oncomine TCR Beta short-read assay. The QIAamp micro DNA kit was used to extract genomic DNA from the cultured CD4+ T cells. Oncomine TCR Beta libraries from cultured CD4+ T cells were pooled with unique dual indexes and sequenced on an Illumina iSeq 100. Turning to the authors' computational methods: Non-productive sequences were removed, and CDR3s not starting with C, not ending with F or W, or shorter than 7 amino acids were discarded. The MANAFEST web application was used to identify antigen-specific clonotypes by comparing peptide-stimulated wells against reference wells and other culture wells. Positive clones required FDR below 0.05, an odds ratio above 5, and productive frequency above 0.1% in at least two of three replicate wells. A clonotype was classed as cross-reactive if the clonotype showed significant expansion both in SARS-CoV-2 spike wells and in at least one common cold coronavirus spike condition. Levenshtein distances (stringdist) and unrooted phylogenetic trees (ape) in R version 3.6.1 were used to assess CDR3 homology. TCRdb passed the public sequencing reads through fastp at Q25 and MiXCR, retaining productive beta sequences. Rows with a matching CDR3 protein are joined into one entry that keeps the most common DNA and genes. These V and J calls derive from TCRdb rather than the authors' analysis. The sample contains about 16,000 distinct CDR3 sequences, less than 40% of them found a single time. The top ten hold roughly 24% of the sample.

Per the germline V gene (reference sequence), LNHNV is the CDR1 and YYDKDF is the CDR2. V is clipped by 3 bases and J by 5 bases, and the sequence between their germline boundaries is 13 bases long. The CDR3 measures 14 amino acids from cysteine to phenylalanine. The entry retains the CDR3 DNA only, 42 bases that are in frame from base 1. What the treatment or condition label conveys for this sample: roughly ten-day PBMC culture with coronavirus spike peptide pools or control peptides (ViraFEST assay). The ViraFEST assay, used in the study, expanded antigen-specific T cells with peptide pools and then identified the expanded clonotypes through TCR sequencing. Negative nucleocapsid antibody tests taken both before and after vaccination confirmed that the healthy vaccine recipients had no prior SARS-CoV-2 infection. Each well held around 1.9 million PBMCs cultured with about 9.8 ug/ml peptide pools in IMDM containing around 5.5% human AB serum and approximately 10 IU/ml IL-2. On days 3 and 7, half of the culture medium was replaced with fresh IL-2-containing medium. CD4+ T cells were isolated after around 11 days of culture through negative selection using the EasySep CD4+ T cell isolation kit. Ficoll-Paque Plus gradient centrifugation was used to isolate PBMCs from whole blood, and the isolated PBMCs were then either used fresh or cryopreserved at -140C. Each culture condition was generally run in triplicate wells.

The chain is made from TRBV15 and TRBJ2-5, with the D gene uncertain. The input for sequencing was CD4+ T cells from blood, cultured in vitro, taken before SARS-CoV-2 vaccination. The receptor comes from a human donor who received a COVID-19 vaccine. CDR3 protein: CATSSSLESETQYF. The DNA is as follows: TGTGCCACCAGCAGCTCTCTAGAGTCTGAGACCCAGTACTTC.